This is a list of T cell receptor beta chains from one sample in a study of T cell responses to AZD1222 COVID-19 vaccine. Clones were read by immunoSEQ multiplex PCR, and TCRdb kept only the in-frame ones, dropping some. The sample lists fewer than 300,000 clones, just over 90% occurring once. The input for sequencing was peripheral blood, taken on day 0 of AZD1222 vaccination. The receptors were gathered from an adult in good health. Both conserved end residues are part of each CDR3. The D gene is left open where the match is weak. Size is stated for part of the rows, as once, few or many counts, or as a class when the clone is expanded.

J	D	V	size	CDR3	DNA
TRBJ2-5	TRBD1	TRBV28	NA	CASRGTGGETQYF	TGTGCCAGCAGGGGAACAGGGGGGGAGACCCAGTACTTC
TRBJ2-7	TRBD1	TRBV28	NA	CASSSRTGGFSYEQYF	TGTGCCAGCAGTTCTCGGACAGGGGGCTTTTCCTACGAGCAGTACTTC
TRBJ2-1	NA	TRBV9	NA	CASSEPWGGQTLNEQFF	TGTGCCAGCAGCGAACCGTGGGGCGGCCAGACCCTCAATGAGCAGTTCTTC
TRBJ1-3	TRBD1	TRBV28	NA	CASSLTGEGAGNTIYF	TGTGCCAGCAGTCTTACAGGGGAAGGGGCTGGAAACACCATATATTTT
TRBJ1-2	TRBD1	TRBV5-6	NA	CASSPLDRVDGYTF	TGTGCCAGCAGCCCCCTGGACAGGGTCGACGGCTACACCTTC
TRBJ2-3	NA	TRBV19	few	CASRQGRLVTDTQYF	TGTGCCAGTAGGCAGGGGAGATTGGTCACAGATACGCAGTATTTT
TRBJ2-7	NA	TRBV9	NA	CASSAGRESYEQYF	TGTGCCAGCAGCGCCGGACGGGAGTCCTACGAGCAGTACTTC
TRBJ2-7	TRBD1	TRBV4-1	NA	CASSPGTGKGHEQYF	TGCGCCAGCAGCCCTGGGACAGGGAAGGGACACGAGCAGTACTTC
TRBJ2-2	NA	TRBV3-1/TRBV3-2	NA	CASSHLGPGELFF	TGTGCCAGCAGCCATCTAGGTCCCGGGGAGCTGTTTTTT
TRBJ1-6	TRBD1	TRBV2	NA	CASSEKGTGSSYNSPLHF	TGTGCCAGCAGTGAAAAGGGGACAGGTAGCTCCTATAATTCACCCCTCCACTTT
TRBJ1-6	NA	TRBV28	NA	CASSFPDRNNSPLHF	TGTGCCAGCAGTTTCCCGGACAGAAATAATTCACCCCTCCACTTT
TRBJ2-2	TRBD2	TRBV4-2	NA	CASSQEALAGTGELFF	TGTGCCAGCAGCCAAGAGGCACTAGCGGGCACCGGGGAGCTGTTTTTT
TRBJ1-2	NA	TRBV7-9	NA	CASSLGRAGGYTF	TGTGCCAGCAGCTTGGGGCGGGCGGGGGGCTACACCTTC
TRBJ2-2	NA	TRBV19	NA	CASSMSGERGTGELFF	TGTGCCAGTAGTATGTCTGGGGAGAGGGGCACCGGGGAGCTGTTTTTT
TRBJ2-1	TRBD2	TRBV5-1	NA	CASSLESSGGRNEQFF	TGCGCCAGCAGCCTAGAATCTAGCGGGGGGAGGAATGAGCAGTTCTTC
TRBJ1-1	NA	TRBV6-5	NA	CASSRTGIGTEAFF	TGTGCCAGCAGCCGCACAGGAATTGGCACTGAAGCTTTCTTT
TRBJ2-3	NA	TRBV28	NA	CASSFGGRVSTDTQYF	TGTGCCAGCAGTTTCGGGGGGCGAGTTAGCACAGATACGCAGTATTTT
TRBJ2-1	TRBD2	TRBV6-6	NA	CASSPGKRTSDYRRANYNEQFF	TGTGCCAGCAGTCCAGGAAAGCGGACTAGCGACTATAGGAGAGCTAACTACAATGAGCAGTTCTTC
TRBJ1-2	NA	TRBV4-1	NA	CASSQDVTEHGYTF	TGCGCCAGCAGCCAAGATGTGACGGAGCATGGCTACACCTTC
TRBJ1-1	NA	TRBV18	NA	CASSREMNTEAFF	TGTGCCAGCTCGAGGGAAATGAACACTGAAGCTTTCTTT
TRBJ2-1	TRBD2	TRBV20-1	NA	CSASRGGRGEQFF	TGCAGTGCTAGTCGTGGCGGGAGGGGAGAGCAGTTCTTC
TRBJ1-1	NA	TRBV29-1	NA	CSVPGQRRAFF	TGCAGCGTCCCCGGGCAGAGGAGAGCTTTCTTT
TRBJ1-2	TRBD1	TRBV10-2	NA	CASKTGAFYGYTF	TGCGCCAGCAAGACAGGGGCCTTCTATGGCTACACCTTC
TRBJ2-5	NA	TRBV9	NA	CASSPQVGTVQETQYF	TGTGCCAGCAGCCCACAAGTTGGGACGGTGCAAGAGACCCAGTACTTC
TRBJ1-5	NA	TRBV7-3	NA	CASSPMDAVTRYNF	TGTGCCAGCAGCCCTATGGACGCCGTGACCCGATATAACTTT
TRBJ1-2	NA	TRBV5-4	NA	CASSALQGRNGYTF	TGTGCCAGCAGCGCGTTACAGGGAAGGAATGGCTACACCTTC
TRBJ1-5	TRBD1	TRBV4-1	NA	CASSQQYRGDSNQPQHF	TGCGCCAGCAGCCAGCAATACAGGGGGGATAGCAATCAGCCCCAGCATTTT
TRBJ1-5	NA	TRBV9	NA	CASSPTGSSNQPQHF	TGTGCCAGCAGCCCCACAGGGTCGAGCAATCAGCCCCAGCATTTT
TRBJ1-4	TRBD1	TRBV7-2	NA	CASSAQGARSEKLFF	TGTGCCAGCAGCGCGCAGGGGGCGAGGAGTGAAAAACTGTTTTTT
TRBJ2-7	NA	TRBV28	NA	CASSKAGVYEQYF	TGTGCCAGCAGTAAAGCTGGGGTTTACGAGCAGTACTTC
TRBJ2-3	NA	TRBV2	NA	CARGGQTTDTQYF	TGTGCCAGGGGGGGACAGACCACAGATACGCAGTATTTT
TRBJ2-7	TRBD1	TRBV27	NA	CASSAGTGGGEQYF	TGTGCCAGCAGTGCCGGGACAGGGGGCGGCGAGCAGTACTTC